Following are 14 T cell receptor beta chains from one sample sequenced in a study of early T cells in non-severe SARS-CoV-2 infection. TCRdb independently ran MiXCR on the 5' RACE reads; one entry per CDR3 protein. Here the sample spans under 95,000 distinct CDR3 sequences, just under 15% being singletons. Sequenced material: whole blood. These receptors were collected from an adult who was a healthcare worker with PCR-confirmed SARS-CoV-2 infection or an uninfected control (not recorded which).

There are a few counts of this clonotype. The chain joins TRBV29-1 to TRBJ2-1; TRBD1 aligns across 11 bases. The CDR3 is made up of 18 amino acids. Losses at the gene ends were 6 bases for V and 4 bases for J; bases not matched to a gene: 17. Germline V gene sequence: CDR1 SQVTM, CDR2 ANQGSEA. CDR3 DNA: TGCAGCGTCCTTACCCATGCTGCCGGGACAGGGGGTTACAATGAGCAGTTCTTC. Translating it yields CSVLTHAAGTGGYNEQFF.

This clonotype has just a few counts. The rearrangement uses TRBV11-2 and TRBJ1-1, with D perhaps TRBD1 (6 bases). Trimming removed 2 bases at V and 3 bases at J, with 10 bases between. Germline V gene data show CDR1 as SGHAT and CDR2 as FQNNGV. The CDR3 extends over 14 amino acids. The CDR3 region is CASSLPDSYTEAFF. In DNA form, the CDR3 reads TGTGCCAGCAGCTTACCGGACAGCTACACTGAAGCTTTCTTT.

The table lists this clonotype with a few counts. V usage is TRBV20-1 and J usage is TRBJ2-3; D is perhaps TRBD2 (7 bases). This CDR3 contains 16 residues. Trimming left V 3 bases short and J 4 bases short, with 20 bases between. In germline, CDR1 is DFQATT, CDR2 SNEGSKA (reference sequence). CDR3 protein: CSARALRGLDSDTQYF. The CDR3 DNA is TGCAGTGCTAGGGCGTTGCGGGGGCTAGATTCAGATACGCAGTATTTT.

V and J are TRBV5-1 and TRBJ2-1, with no clear D. V dropped 0 bases and J dropped 9 bases, with 7 bases sitting between them. Germline loops: CDR1 SGHRS, CDR2 YFSETQ. The CDR3 is 12 residues long. The CDR3 is CASSLAVGEQFF. Written as DNA, the CDR3 is TGCGCCAGCAGCTTGGCAGTGGGTGAGCAGTTCTTC.

The chain has TRBV20-1 and TRBJ1-5; no clear D gene. Looked up from germline, CDR1 is DFQATT and CDR2 is SNEGSKA (reference sequence). Trimming stripped 3 bases from V and 6 bases from J, with 6 bases between. The CDR3 has 11 residues. The CDR3 region is CSASGTQPQHF. CDR3 in DNA: TGCAGTGCTAGCGGAACTCAGCCCCAGCATTTT.

As DNA, the CDR3 is TGTGCCAGCAGCGTAAGTTGGGGACAAAGGGACGAGCAGTACTTC. Its translation is CASSVSWGQRDEQYF. The rearrangement uses TRBV7-2 and TRBJ2-7; D might be TRBD1 (6 bases). Germline CDR1 SGHTA, CDR2 FQGNSA. Trimming shortened V by 5 bases and J by 5 bases, and 19 bases separated the two germline ends. The CDR3 spans 15 residues.

The chain employs TRBV5-1 and TRBJ2-3; tentative D call: TRBD2 (5 bases). V lost 0 bases, J lost 2 bases, and 13 bases lay in between. The CDR3 loop spans 16 amino acids. Germline V CDR1 and CDR2: SGHRS, YFSETQ. The CDR3 protein is CASSLVLTRDTDTQYF. CDR3 DNA: TGCGCCAGCAGCTTGGTCCTTACTAGAGACACAGATACGCAGTATTTT.

The table lists this clonotype with a few counts. The CDR3 loop reads CASSHNRELLAWQFF. As DNA, the CDR3 is TGTGCCAGCAGCCACAACCGGGAGCTTTTAGCTTGGCAGTTCTTC. This chain connects TRBV7-9 to TRBJ2-1; D possibly corresponds to TRBD2 (6 bases). The CDR3 covers 15 residues. Germline CDR1 and CDR2: SEHNR and FQNEAQ (reference sequence). The V end lost 5 bases, the J end lost 12 bases, and 23 bases lay between the germline ends.

This clonotype was found a few times. The chain carries TRBV29-1 and TRBJ2-1; D remains ambiguous. V shed 4 bases and J shed 6 bases, with 4 bases lying between them. Germline V CDR1 and CDR2: SQVTM, ANQGSEA. This CDR3 spans 10 amino acids. The CDR3 is CSVGLNEQFF. The CDR3 bases are TGCAGCGTTGGGCTCAATGAGCAGTTCTTC.

This clonotype was recorded many times. The chain is built from TRBV4-3 and TRBJ1-2; D remains ambiguous. The CDR3 is 15 residues long. V was pared by 4 bases and J by 4 bases, with 16 bases between. CDR1 and CDR2 (germline): LGHNA, YSLEER. The CDR3 DNA follows: TGCGCCAGCAGCCCCGGCCGGGCTTCGGTCTATGGCTACACCTTC. This encodes CASSPGRASVYGYTF.

This clonotype is medium-sized. The CDR3 DNA reads TGCAGCGTGGATCGGGGGAATGAGCAGTTCTTC. It codes for CSVDRGNEQFF. V and J are TRBV29-1 and TRBJ2-1; a weak D match, TRBD2 (6 bases). The CDR3 has 11 residues. Trimming removed 6 bases from V and 7 bases from J, with 10 bases in between. The germline V gene encodes CDR1 SQVTM and CDR2 ANQGSEA.

This clonotype was seen more than once but under ten times. This sequence joins TRBV11-2 and TRBJ2-7, with TRBD2 identical over 7 bases. Trimming took 1 base from V and 3 from J; bases not matched to a gene: 3. Germline V gives CDR1 SGHAT, CDR2 FQNNGV. This CDR3 contains 14 residues. As DNA, the CDR3 is TGTGCCAGCAGCTTAGCAGCTAGCGGCTACGAGCAGTACTTC. Translating it yields CASSLAASGYEQYF.

This clonotype was observed a few times. The CDR3 region is CASSTQGHEQYF. CDR3 nucleotides: TGTGCCAGCTCAACTCAAGGTCACGAGCAGTACTTC. V usage is TRBV18 and J usage is TRBJ2-7; D is uncertain. Between the trimmed V and J ends, which lost 5 bases and 5 bases, there was a span of 10 bases. The CDR3 length is 12 residues. Germline CDR1 reads KGHSH; CDR2 reads LQKENI.

This clonotype has more than one count but fewer than ten. The rearrangement joins TRBV20-1 to TRBJ2-3; 8 bases line up with TRBD2. The CDR3 totals 19 residues. The junction had 19 bases not matched to a gene; V was cut back by 1 base and J by 4 bases. Germline V gene lookup returns CDR1 DFQATT and CDR2 SNEGSKA (reference sequence). CDR3: CSARVVVGEAGERSDTQYF. The CDR3 DNA follows: TGCAGTGCTAGAGTGGTTGTGGGGGAAGCGGGAGAGAGGTCAGATACGCAGTATTTT.